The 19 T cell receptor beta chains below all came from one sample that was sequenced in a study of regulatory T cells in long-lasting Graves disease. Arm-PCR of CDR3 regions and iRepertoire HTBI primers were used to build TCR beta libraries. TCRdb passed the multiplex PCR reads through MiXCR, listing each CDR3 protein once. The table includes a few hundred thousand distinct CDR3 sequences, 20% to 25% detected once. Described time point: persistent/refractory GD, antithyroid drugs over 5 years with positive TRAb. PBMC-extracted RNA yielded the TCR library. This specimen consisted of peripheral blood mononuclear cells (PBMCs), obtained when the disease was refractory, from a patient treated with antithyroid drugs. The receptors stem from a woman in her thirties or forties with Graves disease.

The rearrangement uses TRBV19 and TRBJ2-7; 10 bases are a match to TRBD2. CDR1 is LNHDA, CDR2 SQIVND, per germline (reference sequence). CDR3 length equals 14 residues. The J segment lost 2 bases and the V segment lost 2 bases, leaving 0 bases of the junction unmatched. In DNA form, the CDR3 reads TGTGCCAGTAGTATACTAGCGGGAGCCTACGAGCAGTACTTC. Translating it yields CASSILAGAYEQYF.

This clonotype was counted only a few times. CDR3 in DNA: TGTGCCAGCAGTCTTACCCAGGGTTACGAGCAGTACTTC. This translates into CASSLTQGYEQYF. This chain uses TRBV27 with TRBJ2-7; tentatively, D is TRBD1 (5 bases). The CDR3 extends over 13 amino acids. Germline CDR1 is MNHEY and CDR2 is SMNVEV (reference sequence). V was trimmed by 5 bases and J by 4 bases, leaving 12 bases between them.

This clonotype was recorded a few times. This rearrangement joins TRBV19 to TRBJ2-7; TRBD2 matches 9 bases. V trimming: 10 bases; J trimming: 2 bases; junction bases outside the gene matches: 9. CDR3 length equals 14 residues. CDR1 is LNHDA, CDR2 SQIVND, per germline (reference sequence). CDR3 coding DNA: TGTGCCACACTTCCTGTAGCGGGAGCCTACGAGCAGTACTTC. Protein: CATLPVAGAYEQYF.

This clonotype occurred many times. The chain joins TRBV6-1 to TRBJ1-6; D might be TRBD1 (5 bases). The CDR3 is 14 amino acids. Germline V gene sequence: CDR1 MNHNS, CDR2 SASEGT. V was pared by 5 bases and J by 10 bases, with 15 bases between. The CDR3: CASSSLTGTSPLHF. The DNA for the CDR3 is TGTGCCAGCAGTAGCCTCACAGGCACCTCACCCCTCCACTTT.

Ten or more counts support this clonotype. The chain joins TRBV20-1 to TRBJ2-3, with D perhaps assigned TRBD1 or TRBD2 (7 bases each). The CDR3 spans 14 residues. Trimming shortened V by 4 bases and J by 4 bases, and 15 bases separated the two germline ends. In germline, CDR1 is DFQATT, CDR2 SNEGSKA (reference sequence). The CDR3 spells CSANGRQGADTQYF. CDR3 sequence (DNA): TGCAGTGCTAACGGGAGGCAGGGGGCAGATACGCAGTATTTT.

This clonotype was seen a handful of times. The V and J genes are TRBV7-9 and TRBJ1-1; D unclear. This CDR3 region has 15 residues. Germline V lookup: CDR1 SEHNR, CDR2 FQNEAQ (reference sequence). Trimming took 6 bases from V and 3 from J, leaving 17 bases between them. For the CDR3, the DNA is TGTGCCAGCAGACCCGTAGCTTTTTCGGACACTGAAGCTTTCTTT. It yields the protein CASRPVAFSDTEAFF.

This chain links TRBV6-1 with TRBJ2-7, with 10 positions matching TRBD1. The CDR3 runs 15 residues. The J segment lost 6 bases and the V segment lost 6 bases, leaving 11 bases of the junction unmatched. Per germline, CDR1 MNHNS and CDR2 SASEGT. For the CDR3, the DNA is TGTGCCAGCAGGAATCGGGACAGGGGTTTCGGCGAGCAGTACTTC. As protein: CASRNRDRGFGEQYF.

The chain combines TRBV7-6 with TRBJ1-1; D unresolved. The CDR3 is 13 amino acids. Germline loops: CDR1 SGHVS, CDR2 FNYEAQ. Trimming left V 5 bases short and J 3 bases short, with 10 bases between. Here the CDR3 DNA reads TGTGCCAGCAGCACCATAACAGACACTGAAGCTTTCTTT. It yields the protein CASSTITDTEAFF.

The CDR3 protein is CASSEEGYNQPQHF. The CDR3 DNA is TGTGCCAGCAGTGAGGAGGGGTACAATCAGCCCCAGCATTTT. The J gene is TRBJ1-5, the V gene TRBV25-1; D may be TRBD1 (5 bases). V lost 3 bases, J lost 3 bases, and 9 bases lay in between. The V gene's germline CDR1 is MGHDK and CDR2 SYGVNS. The CDR3 is made up of 14 amino acids.

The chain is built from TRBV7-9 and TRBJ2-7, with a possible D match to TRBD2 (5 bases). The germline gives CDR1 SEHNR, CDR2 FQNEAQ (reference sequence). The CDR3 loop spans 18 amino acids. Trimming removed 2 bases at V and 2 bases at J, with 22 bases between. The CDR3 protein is CASSLTVSGRGLTYEQYF. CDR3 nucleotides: TGTGCCAGCAGCTTAACTGTGAGCGGCCGAGGGTTAACCTACGAGCAGTACTTC.

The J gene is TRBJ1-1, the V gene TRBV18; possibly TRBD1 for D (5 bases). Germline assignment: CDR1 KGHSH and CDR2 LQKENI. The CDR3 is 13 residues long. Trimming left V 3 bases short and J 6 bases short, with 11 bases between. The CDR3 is CASSPTQGSEAFF. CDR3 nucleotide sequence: TGTGCCAGCTCACCTACCCAGGGATCTGAAGCTTTCTTT.

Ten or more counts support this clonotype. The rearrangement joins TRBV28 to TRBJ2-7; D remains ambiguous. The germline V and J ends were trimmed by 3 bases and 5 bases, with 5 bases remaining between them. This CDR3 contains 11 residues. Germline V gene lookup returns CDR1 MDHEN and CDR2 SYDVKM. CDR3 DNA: TGTGCCAGCAGTTTGACTCACGAGCAGTACTTC. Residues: CASSLTHEQYF. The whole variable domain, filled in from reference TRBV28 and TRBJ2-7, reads DVKVTQSSRYLVKRTGEKVFLECVQDMDHENMFWYRQDPGLGLRLIYFSYDVKMKEKGDIPEGYSVSREKKERFSLILESASTNQTSMYLCASSLTHEQYFGPGTRLTVT.

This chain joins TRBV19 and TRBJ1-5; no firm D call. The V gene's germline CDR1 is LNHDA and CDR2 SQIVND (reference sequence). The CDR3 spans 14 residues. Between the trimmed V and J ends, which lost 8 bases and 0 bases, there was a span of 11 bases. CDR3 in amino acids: CASQGTYSNQPQHF. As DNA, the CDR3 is TGTGCCAGTCAAGGCACCTATAGCAATCAGCCCCAGCATTTT.

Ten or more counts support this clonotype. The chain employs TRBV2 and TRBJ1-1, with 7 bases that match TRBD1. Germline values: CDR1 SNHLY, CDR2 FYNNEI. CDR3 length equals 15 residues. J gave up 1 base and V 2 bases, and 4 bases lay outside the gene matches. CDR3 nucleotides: TGTGCCAGCAGTGAACAGGGGGTTGGGAACACTGAAGCTTTCTTT. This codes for CASSEQGVGNTEAFF. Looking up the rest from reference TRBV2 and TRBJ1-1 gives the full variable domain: EPEVTQTPSHQVTQMGQEVILRCVPISNHLYFYWYRQILGQKVEFLVSFYNNEISEKSEIFDDQFSVERPDGSNFTLKIRSTKLEDSAMYFCASSEQGVGNTEAFFGQGTRLTVV.

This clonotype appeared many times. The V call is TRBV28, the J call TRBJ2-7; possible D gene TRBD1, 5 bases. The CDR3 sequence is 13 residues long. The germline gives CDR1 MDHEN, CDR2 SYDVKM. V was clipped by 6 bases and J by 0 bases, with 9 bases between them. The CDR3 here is CASRLTASYEQYF. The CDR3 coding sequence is TGTGCCAGCAGATTGACAGCCTCCTACGAGCAGTACTTC.

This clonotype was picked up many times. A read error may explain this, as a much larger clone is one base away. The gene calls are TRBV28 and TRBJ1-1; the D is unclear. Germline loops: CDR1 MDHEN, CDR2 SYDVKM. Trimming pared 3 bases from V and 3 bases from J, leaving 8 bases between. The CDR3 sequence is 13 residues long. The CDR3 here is CASSFPKYTEAFF. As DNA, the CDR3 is TGTGCCAGCAGTTTTCCTAAGTACACTGAAGCTTTCTTT.

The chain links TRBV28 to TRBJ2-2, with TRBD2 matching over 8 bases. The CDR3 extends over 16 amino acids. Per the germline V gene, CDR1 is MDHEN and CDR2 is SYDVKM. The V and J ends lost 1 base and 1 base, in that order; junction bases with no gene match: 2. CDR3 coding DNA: TGTGCCAGCAGTTTATTAACTAGCGGGAACACCGGGGAGCTGTTTTTT. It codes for CASSLLTSGNTGELFF.

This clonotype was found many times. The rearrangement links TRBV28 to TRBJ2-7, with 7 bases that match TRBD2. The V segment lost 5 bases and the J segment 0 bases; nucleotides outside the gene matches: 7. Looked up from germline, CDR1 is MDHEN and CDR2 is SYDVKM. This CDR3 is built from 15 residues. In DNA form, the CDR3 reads TGTGCCAGCAGTCTCGCTAGCGGTCGCTCCTACGAGCAGTACTTC. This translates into CASSLASGRSYEQYF.

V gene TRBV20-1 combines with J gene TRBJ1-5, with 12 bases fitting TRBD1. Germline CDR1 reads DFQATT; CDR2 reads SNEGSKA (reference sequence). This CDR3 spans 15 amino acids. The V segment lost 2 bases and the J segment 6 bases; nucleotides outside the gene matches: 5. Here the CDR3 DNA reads TGCAGTGCTAGAAGCGGGACAGGGGGCTTTCAGCCCCAGCATTTT. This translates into CSARSGTGGFQPQHF.